This record looks at one TCR beta chain sequence and its context. Its antigen remains unidentified. The record originates from a study of cytomegalovirus exposure and HLA in healthy donors. Study-level findings and limits: Most subjects' HLA-A and HLA-B alleles were reportedly predicted from TCR beta sequences. A classifier reportedly called cytomegalovirus status with high sensitivity and specificity. Presence/absence results assume similar sequencing depth per donor, which may not hold.

The germline gives CDR1 MNHNY, CDR2 SVGAGI (reference sequence). Germline trimming cut 5 bases from V and 11 bases from J; bases unmatched to any gene: 7. CDR3 length: 12 amino acids. Amplification used 60 Vbeta primers and 13 Jbeta primers. Per the study methods: Later reanalysis found 75 million to 95 million unique TCR beta chains, some 10 million of them shared. Repertoires were generated with immunoSEQ multiplex PCR, while TCRdb's copy carries only in-frame clones and drops some. The V and J calls and clone size are taken from that table; D and trimming were inferred from the DNA. This repertoire comprises 100,000 to 150,000 clones; its ten largest clones make up around 2.2%.

Sequenced sample: PBMCs. V and J are TRBV6-6 and TRBJ1-1; TRBD1 matches 8 bases. The sequence came from a middle-aged man in good health and CMV-seronegative. DNA of the CDR3: TGTGCCAGCAGTCTTGGACAGGGTACGGCTTTCTTT. The encoded protein is CASSLGQGTAFF.